These 19 T cell receptor beta chains originate from one sample sequenced in a study of CD8+CD57+ T cells in acquired aplastic anemia (dated 2018 in TCRdb). For sequencing, an Illumina HiSeq 2000 was employed. Profiling of TCR beta VDJ combinations and CDR3 sequences used genomic DNA as the template. TCRdb trimmed the raw reads at Q25, called clones with MiXCR and kept productive beta chains. One record per CDR3 amino acid sequence lists the most common genes and DNA. The sample has roughly 500,000 distinct CDR3 sequences on record, approximately 33% of them singletons. Roughly 0.8% of the sample comes from the top ten. The patients picked for sequencing were ones in whom flow cytometry had shown an expansion of CD8+CD57+ cells. The sample consisted of sorted CD4+, CD8+, or CD8+CD57+ T cells (not recorded which) from PBMCs. These receptors were collected from a human donor with aplastic anemia.

V is TRBV20-1 and J is TRBJ2-4; possible D gene TRBD2, 5 bases. In germline, CDR1 is DFQATT, CDR2 SNEGSKA (reference sequence). The V end was cut by 5 bases, the J end by 0 bases, with 5 bases between. The CDR3 runs to 12 residues. For the CDR3, the DNA is TGCAGTGCTGGACTAGCCAAAAACATTCAGTACTTC. Translation gives CSAGLAKNIQYF.

The chain employs TRBV27 and TRBJ1-1; 7 bases are a match to TRBD1. Per germline, CDR1 MNHEY and CDR2 SMNVEV (reference sequence). Trimming cost V 5 bases and J 6 bases; bases outside gene matches: 6. The CDR3 runs to 13 residues. The CDR3 nucleotides are TGTGCCAGCAGTCGACAGGGAAGCGCTGAAGCTTTCTTT. Its translation is CASSRQGSAEAFF.

This clonotype appeared once. This chain connects TRBV20-1 to TRBJ1-6; maybe TRBD1 (5 bases). The germline V gene encodes CDR1 DFQATT and CDR2 SNEGSKA (reference sequence). CDR3 length equals 16 residues. V gave up 3 bases and J gave up 0 bases, with 12 bases separating them. The CDR3 here is CSASLGAASYNSPLHF. In DNA form, the CDR3 reads TGCAGTGCTAGTCTCGGGGCTGCCTCCTATAATTCACCCCTCCACTTT.

The chain couples TRBV4-1 to TRBJ1-3; a possible D gene is TRBD1 (6 bases). V was clipped by 4 bases and J by 2 bases, with 18 bases between them. CDR3 length: 17 amino acids. Germline CDR1 reads MGHRA; CDR2 reads YSYEKL. The CDR3 is CASSLTSQGSAGNTIYF. The CDR3 DNA reads as TGCGCCAGCAGCCTTACCTCCCAGGGGTCCGCTGGAAACACCATATATTTT.

This clonotype was counted at least ten times. This chain uses TRBV24-1 with TRBJ2-1; 8 positions agree with TRBD2. Germline trimming cut 7 bases from V and 5 bases from J; bases unmatched to any gene: 9. The V gene's germline CDR1 is KGHDR and CDR2 SFDVKD. The CDR3 totals 15 residues. The CDR3 protein is CATSAVTSVDNEQFF. CDR3 DNA: TGTGCCACCAGCGCCGTGACTAGCGTGGACAATGAGCAGTTCTTC.

This rearrangement joins TRBV29-1 to TRBJ1-2; 7 bases map to TRBD1. This CDR3 is built from 13 residues. Per germline, CDR1 SQVTM and CDR2 ANQGSEA. Trimming took 7 bases from V and 3 from J; bases not matched to a gene: 8. CDR3 DNA sequence: TGCAGCGCGCAGACAGGGAGTCACTATGGCTACACCTTC. Translation: CSAQTGSHYGYTF.

In the case of this clonotype: The junction differs from germline at one of its ends, possibly a read error. The chain recombines TRBV9 with TRBJ1-2; 12 bases map to TRBD1. This CDR3 region has 15 residues. CDR1 and CDR2 from the germline V gene are SGDLS and YYNGEE. DNA of the CDR3: TGTGCCAGCGGCGTAGATGGGACAGGGGGCATGTTGGACACCTTC. Amino acid sequence: CASGVDGTGGMLDTF.

This clonotype was found a few times. J is TRBJ2-7 and V is TRBV10-3; D gene unclear. Germline V gives CDR1 ENHRY, CDR2 SYGVKD. This CDR3 contains 16 residues. Trimming cost V 6 bases and J 3 bases, with 21 bases left between them. CDR3 sequence reads: CAISLKDTSSGYEQYF. The CDR3 DNA is TGTGCCATCAGCCTGAAAGACACGTCGTCAGGCTACGAGCAGTACTTC.

The CDR3 sequence is CASYPGLSNTEAFF. The CDR3 coding sequence is TGTGCCAGCTATCCCGGACTTTCGAACACTGAAGCTTTCTTT. The chain combines TRBV2 with TRBJ1-1, with D hard to call. The CDR3 has 14 amino acids. Germline values: CDR1 SNHLY, CDR2 FYNNEI. V lost 8 bases and J 1 base, leaving 14 bases between the germline ends.

This clonotype was observed many times. The J gene is TRBJ1-1, the V gene TRBV2; TRBD1 might be the D (5 bases). V dropped 7 bases and J dropped 1 base, with 13 bases sitting between them. Germline V gene sequence: CDR1 SNHLY, CDR2 FYNNEI. The CDR3 is made up of 14 amino acids. CDR3 nucleotides: TGTGCCAGCACTCTCCGGGACGGGAACACTGAAGCTTTCTTT. Amino acids: CASTLRDGNTEAFF.

This clonotype showed up many times. The rearrangement links TRBV20-1 to TRBJ2-7, with 7 bases fitting TRBD2. Germline CDR1 is DFQATT and CDR2 is SNEGSKA (reference sequence). V lost 5 bases to trimming and J lost 0 bases; unmatched junction nucleotides: 10. CDR3 length: 15 amino acids. CDR3 DNA sequence: TGCAGTGCTCGCTCCCTAGCGGTGAGCTCCTACGAGCAGTACTTC. This gives the protein CSARSLAVSSYEQYF.

V usage is TRBV20-1 and J usage is TRBJ1-5, with 7 nucleotides matching TRBD1. V gave up 6 bases and J gave up 4 bases; unmatched junction bases: 9. The CDR3 runs 14 residues. The V gene's germline CDR1 is DFQATT and CDR2 SNEGSKA (reference sequence). The CDR3 spells CSATQGGGNQPQHF. The CDR3 DNA reads as TGCAGTGCAACTCAGGGGGGGGGGAATCAGCCCCAGCATTTT.

Concerning this clonotype itself: A junction boundary mismatches the germline segment, possibly from a read error. This sequence joins TRBV10-3 and TRBJ1-5, with TRBD1 identical over 7 bases. The length of the CDR3 is 14 residues. CDR1 and CDR2 from the germline V gene are ENHRY and SYGVKD. The DNA of the CDR3 is TGTGCCATCAGTGAAGGGGGCGCTAATCGGCCCCAGCATTTT. As protein: CAISEGGANRPQHF.

This clonotype appeared a few times. The V and J genes are TRBV5-1 and TRBJ2-1, with TRBD2 matching over 9 bases. CDR1 and CDR2 from the germline V gene are SGHRS and YFSETQ. This CDR3 is 15 amino acids long. V shed 3 bases, J shed 8 bases, and the junction held 9 bases outside the gene matches. The CDR3 here is CASSSGLAKVDEQFF. Written as DNA, the CDR3 is TGCGCCAGCAGCTCGGGACTAGCAAAGGTCGATGAGCAGTTCTTC.

The sample holds many counts of this clonotype. The chain combines TRBV11-2 with TRBJ1-6; D gene uncertain. Germline CDR1 and CDR2: SGHAT and FQNNGV. Trimming stripped 5 bases from V and 5 bases from J, with 13 bases between. This CDR3 has 15 amino acids. CDR3 loop: CASSLRANDNSPLHF. In DNA form, the CDR3 reads TGTGCCAGCAGCCTAAGGGCGAATGATAATTCACCCCTCCACTTT.

Regarding this clonotype: This could be a read error, since a much larger clone is one nucleotide away. The rearrangement links TRBV7-9 to TRBJ1-5; 7 nucleotides agree with TRBD1. Germline lookup yields CDR1 SEHNR and CDR2 FQNEAQ (reference sequence). CDR3 size: 14 residues. CDR3 residues: CVSSSTGRNQPQHF. The CDR3 coding sequence is TGTGTCAGCAGCTCGACAGGGCGCAATCAGCCCCAGCATTTT.

This clonotype was detected only a few times. The chain carries TRBV7-6 and TRBJ2-5, with TRBD2 identical over 13 bases. The CDR3 extends over 17 amino acids. Germline V gene sequence: CDR1 SGHVS, CDR2 FNYEAQ. The J segment lost 5 bases and the V segment lost 4 bases, leaving 10 bases of the junction unmatched. CDR3 protein: CASSSLLAGGPGETQYF. CDR3 DNA sequence: TGTGCCAGCAGCTCCTTACTAGCGGGAGGGCCGGGGGAGACCCAGTACTTC. Full variable domain (rest looked up from reference TRBV7-6 and TRBJ2-5): GAGVSQSPRYKVTKRGQDVALRCDPISGHVSLYWYRQALGQGPEFLTYFNYEAQQDKSGLPNDRFSAERPEGSISTLTIQRTEQRDSAMYRCASSSLLAGGPGETQYFGPGTRLLVL.

The V and J genes are TRBV7-3 and TRBJ1-6; D unresolved. Trimming removed 5 bases at V and 3 bases at J, with 5 bases between. This CDR3 region has 13 residues. Germline V lookup: CDR1 SGHTA, CDR2 FQGTGA. The CDR3 loop reads CASSRIYNSPLHF. CDR3 DNA: TGTGCCAGCAGCCGGATCTATAATTCACCCCTCCACTTT.

This clonotype showed up many times. The J gene is TRBJ2-3, the V gene TRBV25-1, with a possible D match to TRBD2 (6 bases). The CDR3 sequence is 15 residues long. Germline CDR1 is MGHDK and CDR2 is SYGVNS. V lost 4 bases and J 1 base, leaving 12 bases between the germline ends. In nucleotides, the CDR3 is TGTGCCAGCAGTGTTGCGGGGTTGGGCACAGATACGCAGTATTTT. Translating it yields CASSVAGLGTDTQYF. The full variable domain, its missing parts supplied by reference TRBV25-1 and TRBJ2-3, is EADIYQTPRYLVIGTGKKITLECSQTMGHDKMYWYQQDPGMELHLIHYSYGVNSTEKGDLSSESTVSRIRTEHFPLTLESARPSHTSQYLCASSVAGLGTDTQYFGPGTRLTVL.